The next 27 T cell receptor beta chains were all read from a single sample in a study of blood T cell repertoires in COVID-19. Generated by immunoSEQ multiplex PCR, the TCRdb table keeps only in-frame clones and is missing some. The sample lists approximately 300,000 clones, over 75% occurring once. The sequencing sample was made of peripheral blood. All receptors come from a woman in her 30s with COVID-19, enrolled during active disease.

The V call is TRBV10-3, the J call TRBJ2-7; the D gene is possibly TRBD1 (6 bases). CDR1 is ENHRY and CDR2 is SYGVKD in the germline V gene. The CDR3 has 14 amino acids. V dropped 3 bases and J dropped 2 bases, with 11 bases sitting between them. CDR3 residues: CAISELQGPYEQYF. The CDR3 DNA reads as TGTGCCATCAGTGAATTACAGGGACCCTACGAGCAGTACTTC.

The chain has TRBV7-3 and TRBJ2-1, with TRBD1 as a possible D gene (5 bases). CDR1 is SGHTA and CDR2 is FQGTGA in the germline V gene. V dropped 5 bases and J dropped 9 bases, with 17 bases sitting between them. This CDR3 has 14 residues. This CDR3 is CASSPVQARGEQFF. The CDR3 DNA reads TGTGCCAGCAGCCCCGTACAAGCTAGGGGTGAGCAGTTCTTC.

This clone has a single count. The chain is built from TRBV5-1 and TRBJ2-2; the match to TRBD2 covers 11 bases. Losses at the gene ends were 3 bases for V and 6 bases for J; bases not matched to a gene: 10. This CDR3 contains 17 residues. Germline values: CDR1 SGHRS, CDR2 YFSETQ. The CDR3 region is CASSSLTSGGSAGELFF. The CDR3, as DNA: TGCGCCAGCAGCTCGCTTACTAGCGGGGGCTCGGCCGGGGAGCTGTTTTTT.

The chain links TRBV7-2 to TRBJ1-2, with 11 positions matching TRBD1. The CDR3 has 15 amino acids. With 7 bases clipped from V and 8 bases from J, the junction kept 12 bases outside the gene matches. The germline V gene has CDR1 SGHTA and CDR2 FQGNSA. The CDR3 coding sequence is TGTGCCAGCACCAGGCCGGGACAGGGGGTAGGGGGCTACACCTTC. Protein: CASTRPGQGVGGYTF.

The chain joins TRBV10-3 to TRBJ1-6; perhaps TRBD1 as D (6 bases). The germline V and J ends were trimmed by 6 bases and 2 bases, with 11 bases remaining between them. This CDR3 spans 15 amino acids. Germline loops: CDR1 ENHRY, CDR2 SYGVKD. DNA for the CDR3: TGTGCCATCAGCCAGGGGTCGCCCTATAATTCACCCCTCCACTTT. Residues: CAISQGSPYNSPLHF.

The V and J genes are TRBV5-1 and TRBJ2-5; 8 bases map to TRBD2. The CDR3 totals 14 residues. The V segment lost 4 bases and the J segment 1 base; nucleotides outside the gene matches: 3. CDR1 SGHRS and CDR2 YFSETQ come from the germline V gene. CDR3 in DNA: TGCGCCAGCAGCGGAAGCGGGGGCCAAGAGACCCAGTACTTC. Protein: CASSGSGGQETQYF. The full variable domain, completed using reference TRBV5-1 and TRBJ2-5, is KAGVTQTPRYLIKTRGQQVTLSCSPISGHRSVSWYQQTPGQGLQFLFEYFSETQRNKGNFPGRFSGRQFSNSRSEMNVSTLELGDSALYLCASSGSGGQETQYFGPGTRLLVL.

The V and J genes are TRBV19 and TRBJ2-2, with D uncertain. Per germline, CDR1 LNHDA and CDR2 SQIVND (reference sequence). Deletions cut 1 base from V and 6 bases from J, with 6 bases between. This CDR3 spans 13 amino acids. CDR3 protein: CASSIGAAGELFF. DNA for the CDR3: TGTGCCAGTAGTATAGGAGCCGCCGGGGAGCTGTTTTTT.

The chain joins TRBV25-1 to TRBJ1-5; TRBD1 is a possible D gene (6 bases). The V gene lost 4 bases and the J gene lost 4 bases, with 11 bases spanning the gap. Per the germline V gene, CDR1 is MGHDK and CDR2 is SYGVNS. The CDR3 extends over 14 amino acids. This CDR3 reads CASSGRGGNQPQHF. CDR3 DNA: TGTGCCAGCAGTGGGAGAGGGGGTAATCAGCCCCAGCATTTT.

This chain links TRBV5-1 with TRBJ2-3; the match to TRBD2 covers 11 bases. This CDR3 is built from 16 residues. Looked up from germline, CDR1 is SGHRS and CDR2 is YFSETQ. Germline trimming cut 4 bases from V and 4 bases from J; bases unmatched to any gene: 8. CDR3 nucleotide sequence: TGCGCCAGCAGCGGGCCGGGACTAGCGGCATCAGATACGCAGTATTTT. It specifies CASSGPGLAASDTQYF.

The CDR3 reads CASSSPGQSTDTQYF. In DNA, the CDR3 is TGTGCCAGCAGCTCTCCGGGACAGTCCACAGATACGCAGTATTTT. V is TRBV2 and J is TRBJ2-3; 7 bases match TRBD1. The V gene end was trimmed by 6 bases and the J gene end by 2 bases; junction bases not matched to a gene: 8. The V gene's germline CDR1 is SNHLY and CDR2 FYNNEI. The CDR3 is 15 amino acids.

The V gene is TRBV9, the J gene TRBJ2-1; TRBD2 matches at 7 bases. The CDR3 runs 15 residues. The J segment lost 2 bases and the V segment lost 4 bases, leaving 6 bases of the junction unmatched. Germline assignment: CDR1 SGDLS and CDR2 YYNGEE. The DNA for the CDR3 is TGTGCCAGCAGCTCGACTAGCAAGCCCTACAATGAGCAGTTCTTC. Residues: CASSSTSKPYNEQFF.

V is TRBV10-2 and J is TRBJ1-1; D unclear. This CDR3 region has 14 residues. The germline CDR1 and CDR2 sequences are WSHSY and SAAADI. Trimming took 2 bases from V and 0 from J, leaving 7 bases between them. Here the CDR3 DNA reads TGCGCCAGCAGTGAGGTTGACATGAACACTGAAGCTTTCTTT. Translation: CASSEVDMNTEAFF.

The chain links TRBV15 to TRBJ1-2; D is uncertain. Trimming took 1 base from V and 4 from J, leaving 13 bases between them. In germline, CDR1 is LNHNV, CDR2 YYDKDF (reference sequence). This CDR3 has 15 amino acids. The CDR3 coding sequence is TGTGCCACCAGCAGAGCGGGCAGTGAGGGCTATGGCTACACCTTC. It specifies CATSRAGSEGYGYTF.

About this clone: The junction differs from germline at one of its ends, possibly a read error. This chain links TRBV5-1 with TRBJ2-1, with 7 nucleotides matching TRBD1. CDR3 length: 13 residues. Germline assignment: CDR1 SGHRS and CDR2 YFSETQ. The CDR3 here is CAGSPGTANEQFF. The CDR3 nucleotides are TGCGCCGGCAGCCCCGGGACAGCCAATGAGCAGTTCTTC. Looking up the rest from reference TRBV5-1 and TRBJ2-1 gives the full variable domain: KAGVTQTPRYLIKTRGQQVTLSCSPISGHRSVSWYQQTPGQGLQFLFEYFSETQRNKGNFPGRFSGRQFSNSRSEMNVSTLELGDSALYLCAGSPGTANEQFFGPGTRLTVL.

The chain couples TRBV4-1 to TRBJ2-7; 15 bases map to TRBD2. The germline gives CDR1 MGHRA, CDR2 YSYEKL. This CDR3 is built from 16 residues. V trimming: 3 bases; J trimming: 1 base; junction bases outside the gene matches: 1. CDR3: CASSQGLAGGSYEQYF. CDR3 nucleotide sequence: TGCGCCAGCAGCCAGGGACTAGCGGGAGGATCCTACGAGCAGTACTTC.

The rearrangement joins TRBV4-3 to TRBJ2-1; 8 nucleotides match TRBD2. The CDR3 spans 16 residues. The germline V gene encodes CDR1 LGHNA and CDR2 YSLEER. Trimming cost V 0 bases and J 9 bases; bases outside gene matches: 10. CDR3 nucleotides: TGCGCCAGCAGCCAAGATCGGGGGGGCTGGGGAGTTGAGCAGTTCTTC. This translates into CASSQDRGGWGVEQFF.

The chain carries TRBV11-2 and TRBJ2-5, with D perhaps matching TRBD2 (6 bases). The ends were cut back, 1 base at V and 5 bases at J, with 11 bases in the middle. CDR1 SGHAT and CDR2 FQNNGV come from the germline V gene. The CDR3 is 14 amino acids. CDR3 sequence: CASSLGVGRETQYF. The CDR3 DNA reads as TGTGCCAGCAGCTTAGGTGTGGGGAGGGAGACCCAGTACTTC.

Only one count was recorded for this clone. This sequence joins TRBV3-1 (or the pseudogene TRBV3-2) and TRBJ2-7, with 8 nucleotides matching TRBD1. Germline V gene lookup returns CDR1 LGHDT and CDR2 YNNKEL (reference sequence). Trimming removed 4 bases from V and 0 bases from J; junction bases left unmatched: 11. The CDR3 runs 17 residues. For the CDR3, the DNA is TGTGCCAGCAGCCCTCCAACGAGGACAGGGAACTCCTACGAGCAGTACTTC. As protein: CASSPPTRTGNSYEQYF.

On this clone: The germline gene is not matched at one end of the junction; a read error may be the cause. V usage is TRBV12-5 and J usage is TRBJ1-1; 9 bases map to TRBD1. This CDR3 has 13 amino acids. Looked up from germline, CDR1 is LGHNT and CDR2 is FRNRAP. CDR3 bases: TGTGCTAGTGCTAACCACAGGGGGCCTGACGCTTTCTTT. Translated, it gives CASANHRGPDAFF. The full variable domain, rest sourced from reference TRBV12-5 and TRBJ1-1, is DARVTQTPRHKVTEMGQEVTMRCQPILGHNTVFWYRQTMMQGLELLAYFRNRAPLDDSGMPKDRFSAEMPDATLATLKIQPSEPRDSAVYFCASANHRGPDAFFGQGTRLTVV.

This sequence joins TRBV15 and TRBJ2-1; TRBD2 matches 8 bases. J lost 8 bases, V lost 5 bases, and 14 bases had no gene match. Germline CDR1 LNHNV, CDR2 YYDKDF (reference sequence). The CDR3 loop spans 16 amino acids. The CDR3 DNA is TGTGCCACCAGCGAGGGAGGTACGGGGGGGCCCGATGAGCAGTTCTTC. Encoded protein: CATSEGGTGGPDEQFF.

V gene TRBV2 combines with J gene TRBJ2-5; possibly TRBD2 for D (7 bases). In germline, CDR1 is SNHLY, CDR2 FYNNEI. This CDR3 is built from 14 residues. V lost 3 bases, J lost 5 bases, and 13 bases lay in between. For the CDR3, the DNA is TGTGCCAGCAGTGATAGGGGGAGGGCTGAGACCCAGTACTTC. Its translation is CASSDRGRAETQYF.

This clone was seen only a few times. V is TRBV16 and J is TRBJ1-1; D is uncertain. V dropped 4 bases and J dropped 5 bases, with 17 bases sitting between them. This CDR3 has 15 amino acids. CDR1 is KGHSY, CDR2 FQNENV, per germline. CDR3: CASSRIKRGETEAFF. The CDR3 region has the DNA TGTGCCAGCAGCCGTATCAAGAGAGGAGAGACTGAAGCTTTCTTT.

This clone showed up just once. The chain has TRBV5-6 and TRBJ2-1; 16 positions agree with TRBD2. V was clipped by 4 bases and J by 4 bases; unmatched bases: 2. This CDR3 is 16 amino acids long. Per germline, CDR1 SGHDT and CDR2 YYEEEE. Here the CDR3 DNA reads TGTGCCAGCAGCGGGGGACTAGCGGGAGGGTACAATGAGCAGTTCTTC. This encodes CASSGGLAGGYNEQFF.

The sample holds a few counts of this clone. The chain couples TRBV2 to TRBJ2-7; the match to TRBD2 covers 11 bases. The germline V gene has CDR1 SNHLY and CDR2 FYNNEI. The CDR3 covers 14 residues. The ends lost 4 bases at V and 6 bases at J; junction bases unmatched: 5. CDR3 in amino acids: CASSVLAGDSEQYF. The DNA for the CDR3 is TGTGCCAGCAGTGTACTAGCGGGAGACAGCGAGCAGTACTTC.

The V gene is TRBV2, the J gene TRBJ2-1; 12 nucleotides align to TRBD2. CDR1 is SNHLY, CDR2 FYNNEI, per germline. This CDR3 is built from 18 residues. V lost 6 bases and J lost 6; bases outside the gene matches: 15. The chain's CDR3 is CASRGAPGLAGSTNEQFF. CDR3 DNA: TGTGCCAGCAGGGGGGCCCCCGGACTAGCGGGAAGTACCAATGAGCAGTTCTTC. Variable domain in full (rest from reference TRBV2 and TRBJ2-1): EPEVTQTPSHQVTQMGQEVILRCVPISNHLYFYWYRQILGQKVEFLVSFYNNEISEKSEIFDDQFSVERPDGSNFTLKIRSTKLEDSAMYFCASRGAPGLAGSTNEQFFGPGTRLTVL.

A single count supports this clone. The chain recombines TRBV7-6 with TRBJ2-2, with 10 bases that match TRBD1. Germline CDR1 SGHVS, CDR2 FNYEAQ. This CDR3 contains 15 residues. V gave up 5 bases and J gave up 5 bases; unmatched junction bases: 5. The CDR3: CASSAGTGVTGELFF. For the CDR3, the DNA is TGTGCCAGCAGCGCTGGGACAGGGGTAACCGGGGAGCTGTTTTTT. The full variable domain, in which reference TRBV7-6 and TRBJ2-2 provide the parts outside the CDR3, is GAGVSQSPRYKVTKRGQDVALRCDPISGHVSLYWYRQALGQGPEFLTYFNYEAQQDKSGLPNDRFSAERPEGSISTLTIQRTEQRDSAMYRCASSAGTGVTGELFFGEGSRLTVL.

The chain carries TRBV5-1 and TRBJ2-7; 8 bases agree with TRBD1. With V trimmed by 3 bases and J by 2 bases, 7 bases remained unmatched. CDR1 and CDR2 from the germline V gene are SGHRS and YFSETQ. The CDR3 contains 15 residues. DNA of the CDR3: TGCGCCAGCAGCTCCGGGACAGGTCTAACCTACGAGCAGTACTTC. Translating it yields CASSSGTGLTYEQYF.